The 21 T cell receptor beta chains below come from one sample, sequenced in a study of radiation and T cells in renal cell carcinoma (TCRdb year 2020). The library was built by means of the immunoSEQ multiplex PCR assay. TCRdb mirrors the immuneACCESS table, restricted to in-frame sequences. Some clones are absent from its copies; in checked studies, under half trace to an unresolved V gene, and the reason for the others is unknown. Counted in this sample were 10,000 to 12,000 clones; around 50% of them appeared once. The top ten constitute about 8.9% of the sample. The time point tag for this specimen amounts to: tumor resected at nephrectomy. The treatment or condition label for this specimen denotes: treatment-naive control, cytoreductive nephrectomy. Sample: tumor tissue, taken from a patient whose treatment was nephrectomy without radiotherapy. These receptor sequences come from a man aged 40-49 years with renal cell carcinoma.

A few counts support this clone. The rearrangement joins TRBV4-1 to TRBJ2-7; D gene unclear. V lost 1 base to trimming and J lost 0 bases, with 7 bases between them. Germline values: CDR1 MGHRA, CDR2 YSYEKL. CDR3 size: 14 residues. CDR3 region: CASSQVYSSYEQYF. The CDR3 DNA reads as TGCGCCAGCAGCCAAGTGTACAGCTCCTACGAGCAGTACTTC.

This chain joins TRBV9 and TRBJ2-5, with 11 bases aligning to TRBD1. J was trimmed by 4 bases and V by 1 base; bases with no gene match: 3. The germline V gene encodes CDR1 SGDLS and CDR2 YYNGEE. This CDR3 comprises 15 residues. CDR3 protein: CASSVWTGGAETQYF. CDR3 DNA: TGTGCCAGCAGCGTATGGACAGGGGGCGCAGAGACCCAGTACTTC.

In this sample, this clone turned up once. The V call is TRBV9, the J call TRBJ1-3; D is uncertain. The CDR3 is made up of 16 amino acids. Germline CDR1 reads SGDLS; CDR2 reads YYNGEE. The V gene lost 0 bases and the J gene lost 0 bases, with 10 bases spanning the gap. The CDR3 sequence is CASSVALAHSGNTIYF. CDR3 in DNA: TGTGCCAGCAGCGTAGCTTTGGCTCACTCTGGAAACACCATATATTTT.

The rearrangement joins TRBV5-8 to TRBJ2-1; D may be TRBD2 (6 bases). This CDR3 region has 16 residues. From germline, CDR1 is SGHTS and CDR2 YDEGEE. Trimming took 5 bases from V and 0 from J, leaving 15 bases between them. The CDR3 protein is CASRSSGSPSYNEQFF. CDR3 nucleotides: TGTGCCAGCAGGTCCTCCGGGAGCCCCTCCTACAATGAGCAGTTCTTC.

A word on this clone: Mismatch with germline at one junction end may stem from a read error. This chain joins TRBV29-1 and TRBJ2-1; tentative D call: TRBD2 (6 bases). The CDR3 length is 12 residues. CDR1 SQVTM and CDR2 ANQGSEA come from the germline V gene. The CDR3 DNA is TGCAGCGTTGAGGAGGGCTACGATGAGCAGTTCTTC. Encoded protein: CSVEEGYDEQFF.

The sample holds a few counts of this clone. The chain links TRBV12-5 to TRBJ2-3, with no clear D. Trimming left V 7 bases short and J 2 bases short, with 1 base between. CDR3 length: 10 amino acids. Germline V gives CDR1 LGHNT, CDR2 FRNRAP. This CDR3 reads CASATDTQYF. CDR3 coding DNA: TGTGCTAGTGCCACAGATACGCAGTATTTT.

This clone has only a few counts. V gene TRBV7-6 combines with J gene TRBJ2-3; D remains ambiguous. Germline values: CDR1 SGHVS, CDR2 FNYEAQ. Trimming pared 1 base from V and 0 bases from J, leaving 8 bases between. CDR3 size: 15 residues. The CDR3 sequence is CASSLGAVSTDTQYF. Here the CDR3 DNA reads TGTGCCAGCAGCTTAGGGGCTGTTAGCACAGATACGCAGTATTTT.

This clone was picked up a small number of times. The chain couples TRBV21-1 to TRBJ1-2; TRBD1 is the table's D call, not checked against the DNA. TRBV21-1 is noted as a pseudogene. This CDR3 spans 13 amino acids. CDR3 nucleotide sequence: TGTGCCAGCCCCCAAGGGGAAGACTATGGCTACACCTTC. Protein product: CASPQGEDYGYTF.

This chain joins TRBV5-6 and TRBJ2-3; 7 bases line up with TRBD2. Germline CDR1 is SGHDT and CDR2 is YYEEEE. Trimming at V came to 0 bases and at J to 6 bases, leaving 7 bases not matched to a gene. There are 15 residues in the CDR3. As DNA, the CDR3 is TGTGCCAGCAGCTTGGGGGGAGGGCCGGGGGATACGCAGTATTTT. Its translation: CASSLGGGPGDTQYF.

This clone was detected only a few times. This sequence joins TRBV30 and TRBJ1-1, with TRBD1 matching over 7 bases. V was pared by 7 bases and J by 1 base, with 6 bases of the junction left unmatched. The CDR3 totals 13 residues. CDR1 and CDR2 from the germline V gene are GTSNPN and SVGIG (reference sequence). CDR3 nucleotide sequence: TGTGCCTTCTTACGGACAGGGAACACTGAAGCTTTCTTT. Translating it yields CAFLRTGNTEAFF.

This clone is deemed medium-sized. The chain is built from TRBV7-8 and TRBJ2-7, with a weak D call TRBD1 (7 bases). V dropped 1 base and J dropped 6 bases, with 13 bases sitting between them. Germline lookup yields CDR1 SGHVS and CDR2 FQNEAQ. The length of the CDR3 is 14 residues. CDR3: CASSLGQGGSEQYF. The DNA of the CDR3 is TGTGCCAGCAGCTTAGGGCAGGGGGGAAGCGAGCAGTACTTC. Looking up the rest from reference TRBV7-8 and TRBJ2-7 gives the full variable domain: GAGVSQSPRYKVAKRGQDVALRCDPISGHVSLFWYQQALGQGPEFLTYFQNEAQLDKSGLPSDRFFAERPEGSVSTLKIQRTQQEDSAVYLCASSLGQGGSEQYFGPGTRLTVT.

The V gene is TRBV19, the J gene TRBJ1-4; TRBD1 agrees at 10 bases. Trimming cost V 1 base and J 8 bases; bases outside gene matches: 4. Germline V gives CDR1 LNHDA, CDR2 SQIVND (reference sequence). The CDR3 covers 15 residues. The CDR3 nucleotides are TGTGCCAGTAGTATAGGAGGACAGGGGGGCGAAAAACTGTTTTTT. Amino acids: CASSIGGQGGEKLFF.

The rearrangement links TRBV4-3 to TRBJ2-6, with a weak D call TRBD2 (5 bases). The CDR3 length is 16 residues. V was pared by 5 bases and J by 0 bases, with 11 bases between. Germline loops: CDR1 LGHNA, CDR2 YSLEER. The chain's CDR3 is CASSGGVYSGANVLTF. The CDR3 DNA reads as TGCGCCAGCAGCGGAGGCGTTTACTCTGGGGCCAACGTCCTGACTTTC.

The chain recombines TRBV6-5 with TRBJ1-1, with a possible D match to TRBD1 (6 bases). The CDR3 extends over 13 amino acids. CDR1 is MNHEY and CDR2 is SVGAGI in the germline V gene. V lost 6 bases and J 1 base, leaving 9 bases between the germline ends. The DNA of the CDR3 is TGTGCCAGCAGAGCGGGACAGAACACTGAAGCTTTCTTT. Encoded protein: CASRAGQNTEAFF.

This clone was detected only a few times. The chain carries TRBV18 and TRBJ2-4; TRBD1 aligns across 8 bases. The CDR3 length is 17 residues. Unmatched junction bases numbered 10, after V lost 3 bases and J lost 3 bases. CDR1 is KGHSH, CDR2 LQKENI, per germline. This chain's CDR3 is CASSPGTGQGSKNIQYF. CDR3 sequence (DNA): TGTGCCAGCTCACCGGGCACCGGACAGGGAAGCAAAAACATTCAGTACTTC.

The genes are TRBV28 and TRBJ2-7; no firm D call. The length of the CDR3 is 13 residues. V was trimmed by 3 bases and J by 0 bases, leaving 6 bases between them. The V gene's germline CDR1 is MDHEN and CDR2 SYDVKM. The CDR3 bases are TGTGCCAGCAGTTTGTTCATCTCCTACGAGCAGTACTTC. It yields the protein CASSLFISYEQYF.

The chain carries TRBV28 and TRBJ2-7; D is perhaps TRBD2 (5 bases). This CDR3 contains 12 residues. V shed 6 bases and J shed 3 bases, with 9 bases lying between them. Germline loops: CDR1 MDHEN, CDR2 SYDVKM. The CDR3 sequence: CASRLTSYEQYF. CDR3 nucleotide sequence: TGTGCCAGCAGGCTTACTAGCTACGAGCAGTACTTC. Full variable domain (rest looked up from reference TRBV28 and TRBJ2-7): DVKVTQSSRYLVKRTGEKVFLECVQDMDHENMFWYRQDPGLGLRLIYFSYDVKMKEKGDIPEGYSVSREKKERFSLILESASTNQTSMYLCASRLTSYEQYFGPGTRLTVT.

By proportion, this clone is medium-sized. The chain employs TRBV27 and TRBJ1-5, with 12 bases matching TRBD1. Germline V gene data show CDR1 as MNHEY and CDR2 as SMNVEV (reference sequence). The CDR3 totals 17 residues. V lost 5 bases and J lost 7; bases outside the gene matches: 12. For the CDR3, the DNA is TGTGCCAGCAGTCAGCTGGGACAGGGGGCCCCCAGGCAGCCCCAGCATTTT. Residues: CASSQLGQGAPRQPQHF.

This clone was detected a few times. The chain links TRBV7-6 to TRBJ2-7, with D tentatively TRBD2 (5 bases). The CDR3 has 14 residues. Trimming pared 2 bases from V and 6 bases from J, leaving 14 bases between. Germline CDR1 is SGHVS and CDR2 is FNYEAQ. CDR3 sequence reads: CASSLLLGRGEQYF. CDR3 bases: TGTGCCAGCAGCTTACTCCTCGGTCGGGGCGAGCAGTACTTC.

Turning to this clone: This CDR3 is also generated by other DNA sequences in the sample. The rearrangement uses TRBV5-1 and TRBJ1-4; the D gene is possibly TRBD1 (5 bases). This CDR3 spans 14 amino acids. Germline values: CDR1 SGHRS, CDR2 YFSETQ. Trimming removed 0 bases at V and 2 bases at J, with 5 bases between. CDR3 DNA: TGCGCCAGCAGCTTGGCAGGGACTAATGAAAAACTGTTTTTT. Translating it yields CASSLAGTNEKLFF.

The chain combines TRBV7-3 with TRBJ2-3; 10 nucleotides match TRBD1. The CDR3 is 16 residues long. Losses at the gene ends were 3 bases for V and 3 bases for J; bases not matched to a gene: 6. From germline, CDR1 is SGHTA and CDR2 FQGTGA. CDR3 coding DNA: TGTGCCAGCAGCTTGACAGGGGGCGTAGGGACAGATACGCAGTATTTT. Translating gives CASSLTGGVGTDTQYF.